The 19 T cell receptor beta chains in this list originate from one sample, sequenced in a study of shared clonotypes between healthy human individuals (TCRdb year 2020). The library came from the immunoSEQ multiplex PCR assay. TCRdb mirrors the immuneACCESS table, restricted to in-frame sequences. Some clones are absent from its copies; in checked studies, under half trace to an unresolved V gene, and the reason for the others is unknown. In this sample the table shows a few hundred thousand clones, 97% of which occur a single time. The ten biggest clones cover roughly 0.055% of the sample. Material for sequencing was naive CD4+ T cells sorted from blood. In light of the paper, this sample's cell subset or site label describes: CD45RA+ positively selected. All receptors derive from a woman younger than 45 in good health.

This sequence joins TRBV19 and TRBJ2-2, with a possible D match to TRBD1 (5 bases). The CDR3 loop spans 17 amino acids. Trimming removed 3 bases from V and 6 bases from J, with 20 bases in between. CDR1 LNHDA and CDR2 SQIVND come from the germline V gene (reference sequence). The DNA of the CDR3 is TGTGCCAGTAGTATCGGTACCCGACAGACAAGGGCCGGGGAGCTGTTTTTT. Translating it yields CASSIGTRQTRAGELFF.

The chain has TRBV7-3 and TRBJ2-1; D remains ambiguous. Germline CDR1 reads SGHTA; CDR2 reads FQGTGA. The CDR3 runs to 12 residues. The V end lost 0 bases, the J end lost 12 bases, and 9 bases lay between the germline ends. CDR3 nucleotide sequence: TGTGCCAGCAGCTTAACAGGAAGCCGGCAGTTCTTC. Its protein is CASSLTGSRQFF. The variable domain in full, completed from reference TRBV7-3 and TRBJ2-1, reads GAGVSQTPSNKVTEKGKYVELRCDPISGHTALYWYRQSLGQGPEFLIYFQGTGAADDSGLPNDRFFAVRPEGSVSTLKIQRTERGDSAVYLCASSLTGSRQFFGPGTRLTVL.

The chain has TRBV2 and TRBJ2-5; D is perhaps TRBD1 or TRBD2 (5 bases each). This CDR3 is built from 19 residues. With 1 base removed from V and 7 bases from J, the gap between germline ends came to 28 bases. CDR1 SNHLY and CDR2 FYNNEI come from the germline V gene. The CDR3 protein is CASSEVGVRYPVIKVTQYF. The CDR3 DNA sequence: TGTGCCAGCAGTGAAGTGGGGGTTCGGTACCCAGTGATAAAGGTGACCCAGTACTTC.

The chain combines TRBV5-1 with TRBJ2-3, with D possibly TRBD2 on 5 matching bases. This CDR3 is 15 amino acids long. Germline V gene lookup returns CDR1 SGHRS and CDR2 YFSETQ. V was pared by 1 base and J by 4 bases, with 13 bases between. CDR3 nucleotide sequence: TGCGCCAGCAGCTTGACGTCGGGAACGGCAGATACGCAGTATTTT. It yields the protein CASSLTSGTADTQYF.

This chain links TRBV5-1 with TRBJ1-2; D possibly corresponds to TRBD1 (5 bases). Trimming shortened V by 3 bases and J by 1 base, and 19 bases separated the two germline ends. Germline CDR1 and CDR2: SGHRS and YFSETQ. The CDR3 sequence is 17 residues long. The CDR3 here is CASSSWTTVSSNYGYTF. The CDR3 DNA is TGCGCCAGCAGCTCGTGGACAACCGTTTCAAGTAACTATGGCTACACCTTC.

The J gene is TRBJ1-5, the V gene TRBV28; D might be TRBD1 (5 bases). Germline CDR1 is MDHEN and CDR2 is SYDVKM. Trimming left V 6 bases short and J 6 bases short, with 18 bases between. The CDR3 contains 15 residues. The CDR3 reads CASSNTGTGFQPQHF. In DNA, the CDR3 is TGTGCCAGCAGCAATACCGGGACGGGGTTTCAGCCCCAGCATTTT.

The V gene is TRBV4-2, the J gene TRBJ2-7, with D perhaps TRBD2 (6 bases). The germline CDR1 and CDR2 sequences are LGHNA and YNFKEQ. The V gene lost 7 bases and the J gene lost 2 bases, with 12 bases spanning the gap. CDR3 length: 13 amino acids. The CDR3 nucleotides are TGTGCCAGCAAAGGGACTTCACCCTACGAGCAGTACTTC. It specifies CASKGTSPYEQYF.

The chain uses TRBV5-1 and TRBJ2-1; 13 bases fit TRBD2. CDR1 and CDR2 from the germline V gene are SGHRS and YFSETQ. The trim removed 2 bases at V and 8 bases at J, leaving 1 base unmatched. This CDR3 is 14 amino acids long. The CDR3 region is CASSFGTSGDEQFF. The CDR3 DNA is TGCGCCAGCAGCTTTGGGACTAGCGGGGATGAGCAGTTCTTC.

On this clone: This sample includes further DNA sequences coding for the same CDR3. CDR3 residues: CASSPTENTEAFF. The CDR3 DNA is TGTGCCAGCTCTCCGACGGAGAACACTGAAGCTTTCTTT. The genes are TRBV18 and TRBJ1-1; D remains unclear. The CDR3 has 13 residues. Germline V lookup: CDR1 KGHSH, CDR2 LQKENI. The V end was cut by 6 bases, the J end by 1 base, with 9 bases between.

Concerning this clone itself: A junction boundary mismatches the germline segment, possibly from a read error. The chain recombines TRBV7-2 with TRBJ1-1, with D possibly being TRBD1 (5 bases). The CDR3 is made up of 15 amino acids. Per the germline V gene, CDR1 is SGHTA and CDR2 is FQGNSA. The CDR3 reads CASSLARGQGTEAFF. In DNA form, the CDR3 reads TGTGCCAGCAGCCTAGCCCGGGGTCAGGGCACTGAAGCTTTCTTT.

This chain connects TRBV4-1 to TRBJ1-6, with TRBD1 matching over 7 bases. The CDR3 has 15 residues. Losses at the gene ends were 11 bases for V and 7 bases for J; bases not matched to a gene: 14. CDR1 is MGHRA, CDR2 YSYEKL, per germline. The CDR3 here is CASQGVLSRNSPLHF. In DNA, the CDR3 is TGCGCCTCTCAGGGGGTATTGTCCCGCAATTCACCCCTCCACTTT.

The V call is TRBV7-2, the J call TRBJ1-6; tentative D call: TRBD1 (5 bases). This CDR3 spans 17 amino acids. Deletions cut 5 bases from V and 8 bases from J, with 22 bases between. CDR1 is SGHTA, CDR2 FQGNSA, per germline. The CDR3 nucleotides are TGTGCCAGCAGCCTTCAGGCGGTCAGGGTGGGGCATTCACCCCTCCACTTT. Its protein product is CASSLQAVRVGHSPLHF.

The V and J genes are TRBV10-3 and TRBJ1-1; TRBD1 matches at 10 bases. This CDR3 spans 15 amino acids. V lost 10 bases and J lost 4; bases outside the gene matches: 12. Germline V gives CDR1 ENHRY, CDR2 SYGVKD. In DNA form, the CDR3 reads TGTGCCACGAATACCCCGGGACAGGGGAGCACTGAAGCTTTCTTT. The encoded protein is CATNTPGQGSTEAFF.

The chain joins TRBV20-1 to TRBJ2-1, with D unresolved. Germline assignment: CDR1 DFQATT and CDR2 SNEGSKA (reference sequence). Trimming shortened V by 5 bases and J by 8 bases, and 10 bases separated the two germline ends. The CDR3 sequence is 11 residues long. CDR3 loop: CSAPVADEQFF. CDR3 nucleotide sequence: TGCAGTGCTCCCGTGGCGGATGAGCAGTTCTTC.

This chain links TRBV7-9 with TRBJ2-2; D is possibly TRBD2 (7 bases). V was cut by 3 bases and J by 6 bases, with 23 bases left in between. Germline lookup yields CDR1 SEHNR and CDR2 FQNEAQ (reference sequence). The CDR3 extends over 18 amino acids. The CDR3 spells CASSLIDGGRFMAGELFF. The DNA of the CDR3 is TGTGCCAGCAGCTTGATTGACGGGGGGCGGTTTATGGCCGGGGAGCTGTTTTTT. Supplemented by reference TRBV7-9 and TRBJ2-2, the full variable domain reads DTGVSQNPRHKITKRGQNVTFRCDPISEHNRLYWYRQTLGQGPEFLTYFQNEAQLEKSRLLSDRFSAERPKGSFSTLEIQRTEQGDSAMYLCASSLIDGGRFMAGELFFGEGSRLTVL.

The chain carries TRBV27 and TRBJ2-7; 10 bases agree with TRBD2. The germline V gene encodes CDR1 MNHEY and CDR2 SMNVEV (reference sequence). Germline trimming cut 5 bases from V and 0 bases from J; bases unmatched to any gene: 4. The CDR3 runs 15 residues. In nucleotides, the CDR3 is TGTGCCAGCAGTCCACTAGCGGGAACCTCCTACGAGCAGTACTTC. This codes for CASSPLAGTSYEQYF.

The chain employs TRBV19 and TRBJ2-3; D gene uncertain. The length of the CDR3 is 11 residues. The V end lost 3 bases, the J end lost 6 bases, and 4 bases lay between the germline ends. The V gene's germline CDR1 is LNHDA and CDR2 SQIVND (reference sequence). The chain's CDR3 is CASSIVDTQYF. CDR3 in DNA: TGTGCCAGTAGTATCGTGGATACGCAGTATTTT. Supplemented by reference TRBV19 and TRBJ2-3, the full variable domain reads DGGITQSPKYLFRKEGQNVTLSCEQNLNHDAMYWYRQDPGQGLRLIYYSQIVNDFQKGDIAEGYSVSREKKESFPLTVTSAQKNPTAFYLCASSIVDTQYFGPGTRLTVL.

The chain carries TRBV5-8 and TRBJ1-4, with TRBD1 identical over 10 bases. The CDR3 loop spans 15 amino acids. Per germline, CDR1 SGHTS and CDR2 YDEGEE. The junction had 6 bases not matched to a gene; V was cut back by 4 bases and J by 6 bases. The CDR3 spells CASSLGTGEDEKLFF. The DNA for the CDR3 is TGTGCCAGCAGCCTCGGGACAGGGGAGGATGAAAAACTGTTTTTT. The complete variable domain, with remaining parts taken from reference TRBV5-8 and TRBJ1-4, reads EAGVTQSPTHLIKTRGQQATLRCSPISGHTSVYWYQQALGLGLQFLLWYDEGEERNRGNFPPRFSGRQFPNYSSELNVNALELEDSALYLCASSLGTGEDEKLFFGSGTQLSVL.

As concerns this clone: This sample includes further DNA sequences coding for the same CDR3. The DNA for the CDR3 is TGTGCCAGCAGTTTGGGGAACTACGAGCAGTACTTC. Translated: CASSLGNYEQYF. This chain joins TRBV28 and TRBJ2-7; D remains unclear. Germline CDR1 and CDR2: MDHEN and SYDVKM. V was trimmed by 3 bases and J by 3 bases, leaving 6 bases between them. There are 12 residues in the CDR3. The complete variable domain, with remaining parts taken from reference TRBV28 and TRBJ2-7, reads DVKVTQSSRYLVKRTGEKVFLECVQDMDHENMFWYRQDPGLGLRLIYFSYDVKMKEKGDIPEGYSVSREKKERFSLILESASTNQTSMYLCASSLGNYEQYFGPGTRLTVT.